This T cell receptor beta chain emerged from a study of T cells in Graves' hyperthyroidism and ophthalmopathy. On the study more broadly: Initial diagnosis, before any treatment, was when peripheral blood was collected. General study points: Using 13 V-J features, a model discriminated ophthalmopathy from stable hyperthyroidism. Also found in blood were most expanded thyroid clonotypes above 0.001.

CDR1 is ENHRY and CDR2 is SYGVKD in the germline V gene. Unmatched junction bases numbered 8, after V lost 6 bases and J lost 10 bases. This CDR3 is 13 amino acids long. Amplified regions were TCR beta CDR3 sequences from RNA transcripts. HTBI primers were the set used in a first-round RT-PCR of the TCR CDR3. MiXCR, run by TCRdb on the multiplex PCR reads, gives a single entry per CDR3 protein. The table includes under 650,000 distinct CDR3 sequences, 15% to 20% detected once. Patients with uncontrolled infections, other autoimmune diseases, pregnancy or lactation were excluded. This clonotype came up a few times. The antigen is undetermined.

The chain uses TRBV10-3 and TRBJ1-1, with 10 bases matching TRBD1. The TCR comes from a woman under 40 with Graves' hyperthyroidism. The specimen was blood. The CDR3: CAIRTGGEGRAFF. CDR3 bases: TGTGCCATCAGGACAGGGGGCGAAGGAAGAGCTTTCTTT.